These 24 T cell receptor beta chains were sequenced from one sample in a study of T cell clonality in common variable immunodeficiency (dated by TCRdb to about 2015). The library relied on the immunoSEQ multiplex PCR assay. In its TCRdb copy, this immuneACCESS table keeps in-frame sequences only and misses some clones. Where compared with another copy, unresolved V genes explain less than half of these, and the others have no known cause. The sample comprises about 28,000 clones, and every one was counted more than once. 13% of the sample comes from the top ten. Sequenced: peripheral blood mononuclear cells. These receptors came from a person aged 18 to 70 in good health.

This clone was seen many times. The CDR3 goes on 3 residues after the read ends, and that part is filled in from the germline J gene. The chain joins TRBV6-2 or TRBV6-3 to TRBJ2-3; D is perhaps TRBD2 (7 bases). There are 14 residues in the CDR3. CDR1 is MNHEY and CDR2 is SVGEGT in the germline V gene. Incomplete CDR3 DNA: TGTGCCAGCAGTACGGGGACTATGGGGGCCACG. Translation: CASSTGTMGAT. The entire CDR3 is CASSTGTMGATQYF.

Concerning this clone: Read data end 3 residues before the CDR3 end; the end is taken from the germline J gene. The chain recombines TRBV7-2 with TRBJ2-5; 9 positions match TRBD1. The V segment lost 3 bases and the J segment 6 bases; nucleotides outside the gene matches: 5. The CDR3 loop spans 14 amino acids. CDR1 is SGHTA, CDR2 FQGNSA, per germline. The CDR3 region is CASSFRQGGKTQYF. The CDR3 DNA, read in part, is TGTGCCAGCAGCTTCCGACAGGGGGGGAAGACC.

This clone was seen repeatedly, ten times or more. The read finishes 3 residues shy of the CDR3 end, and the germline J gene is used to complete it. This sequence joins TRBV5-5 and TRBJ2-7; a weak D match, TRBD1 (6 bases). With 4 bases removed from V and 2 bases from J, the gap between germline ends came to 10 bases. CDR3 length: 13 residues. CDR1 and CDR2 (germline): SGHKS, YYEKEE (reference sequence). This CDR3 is CASSRDITYEQYF. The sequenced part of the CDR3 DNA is TGTGCCAGCAGCCGGGACATTACCTACGAG.

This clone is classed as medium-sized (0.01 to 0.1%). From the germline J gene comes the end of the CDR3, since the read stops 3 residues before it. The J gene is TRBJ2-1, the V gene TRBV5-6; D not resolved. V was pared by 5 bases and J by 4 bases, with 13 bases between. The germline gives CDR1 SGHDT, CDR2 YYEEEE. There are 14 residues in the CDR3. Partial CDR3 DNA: TGTGCCAGCAGGGGCTACTCCAATTACAATGAG. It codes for CASRGYSNYNE. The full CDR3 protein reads CASRGYSNYNEQFF.

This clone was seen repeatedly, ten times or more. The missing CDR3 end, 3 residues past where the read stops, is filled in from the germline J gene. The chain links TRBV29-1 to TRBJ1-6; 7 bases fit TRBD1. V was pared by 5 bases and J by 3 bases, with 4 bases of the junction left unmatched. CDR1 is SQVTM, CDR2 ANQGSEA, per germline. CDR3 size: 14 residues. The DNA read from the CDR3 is TGCAGCGTTAGGGGGGACAGCTATAATTCACCC. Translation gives CSVRGDSYNSP. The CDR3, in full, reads CSVRGDSYNSPLHF.

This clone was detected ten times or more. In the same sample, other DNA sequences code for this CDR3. The CDR3 loop reads CASSFRGRETQYF. CDR3 DNA, as far as it was read: TGTGCCAGCAGCTTCAGGGGGCGGGAGACC. V and J are TRBV7-3 and TRBJ2-5; 8 nucleotides align to TRBD1. The DNA ends 3 residues before the CDR3 does, and the rest of the CDR3 is filled in from the germline J gene. J lost 5 bases, V lost 3 bases, and 2 bases had no gene match. The CDR3 contains 13 residues. Germline CDR1 and CDR2: SGHTA and FQGTGA.

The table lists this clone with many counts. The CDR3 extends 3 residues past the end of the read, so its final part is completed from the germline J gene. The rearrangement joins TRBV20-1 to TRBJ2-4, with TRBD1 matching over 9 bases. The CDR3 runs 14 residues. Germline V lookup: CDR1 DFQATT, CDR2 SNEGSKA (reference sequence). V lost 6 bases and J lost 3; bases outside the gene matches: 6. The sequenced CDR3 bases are TGCAGTGCCCAGGACAGGGGAGACAAAAACATT. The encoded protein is CSAQDRGDKNI. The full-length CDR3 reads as CSAQDRGDKNIQYF.

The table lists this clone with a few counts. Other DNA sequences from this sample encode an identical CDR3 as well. The CDR3 sequence: CASSLGGQGGGYTF. The sequenced part of the CDR3 DNA is TGTGCCAGCAGCTTAGGAGGACAGGGTGGTGGC. The rearrangement uses TRBV7-9 and TRBJ1-2; 8 bases agree with TRBD1. The read is 3 residues too short to cover the CDR3 end, so that end is filled in from the germline J gene. V trimming: 1 base; J trimming: 7 bases; junction bases outside the gene matches: 5. This CDR3 spans 14 amino acids. CDR1 and CDR2 from the germline V gene are SEHNR and FQNEAQ (reference sequence).

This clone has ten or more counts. CDR3 bases read: TGTGCCATCAGAGGGCCAGGGGGACTTGCTGAA. Its protein is CAIRGPGGLAE. The full CDR3 is CAIRGPGGLAEAFF. The chain is built from TRBV10-3 and TRBJ1-1; 7 bases are a match to TRBD1. The sequenced fragment ends 3 residues before the CDR3 boundary, so the rest is inferred from the germline J gene. This CDR3 spans 14 amino acids. Germline assignment: CDR1 ENHRY and CDR2 SYGVKD. Trimming removed 6 bases from V and 6 bases from J; junction bases left unmatched: 10.

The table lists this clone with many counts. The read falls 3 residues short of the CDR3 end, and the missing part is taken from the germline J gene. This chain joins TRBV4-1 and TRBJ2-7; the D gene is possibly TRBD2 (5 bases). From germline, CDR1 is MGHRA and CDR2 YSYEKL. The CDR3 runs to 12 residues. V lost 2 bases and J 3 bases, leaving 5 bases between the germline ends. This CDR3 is CASSQSGYEQYF. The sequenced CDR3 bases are TGCGCCAGCAGCCAAAGCGGCTACGAG.

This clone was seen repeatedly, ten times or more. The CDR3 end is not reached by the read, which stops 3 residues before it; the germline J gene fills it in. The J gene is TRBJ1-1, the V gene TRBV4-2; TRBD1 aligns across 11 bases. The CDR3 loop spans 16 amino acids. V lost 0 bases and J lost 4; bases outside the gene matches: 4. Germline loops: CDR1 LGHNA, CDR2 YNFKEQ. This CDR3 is CASSQEGQGGFTEAFF. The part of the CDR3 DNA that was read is TGTGCCAGCAGCCAAGAGGGACAGGGGGGTTTCACTGAA.

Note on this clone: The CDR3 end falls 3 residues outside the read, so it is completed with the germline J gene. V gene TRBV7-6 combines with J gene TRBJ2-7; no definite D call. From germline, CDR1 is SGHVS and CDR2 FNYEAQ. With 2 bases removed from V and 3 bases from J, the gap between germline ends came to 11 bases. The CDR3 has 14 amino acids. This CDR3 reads CASSLRPPGYEQYF. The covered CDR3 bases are TGTGCCAGCAGCTTACGACCTCCGGGCTACGAG.

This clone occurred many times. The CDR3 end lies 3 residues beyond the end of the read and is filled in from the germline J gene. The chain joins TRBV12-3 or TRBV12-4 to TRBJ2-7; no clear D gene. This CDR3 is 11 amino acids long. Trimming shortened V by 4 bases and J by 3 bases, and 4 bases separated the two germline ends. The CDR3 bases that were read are TGTGCCAGCAGTTCCGTCTACGAG. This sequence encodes CASSSVYE. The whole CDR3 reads CASSSVYEQYF.

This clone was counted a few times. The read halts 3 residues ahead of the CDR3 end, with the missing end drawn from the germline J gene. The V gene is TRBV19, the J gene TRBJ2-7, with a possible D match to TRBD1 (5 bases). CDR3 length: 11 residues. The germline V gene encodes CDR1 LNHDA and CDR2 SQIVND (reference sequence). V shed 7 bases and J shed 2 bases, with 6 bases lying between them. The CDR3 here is CASKGAYEQYF. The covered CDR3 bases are TGTGCCAGTAAAGGGGCCTACGAG.

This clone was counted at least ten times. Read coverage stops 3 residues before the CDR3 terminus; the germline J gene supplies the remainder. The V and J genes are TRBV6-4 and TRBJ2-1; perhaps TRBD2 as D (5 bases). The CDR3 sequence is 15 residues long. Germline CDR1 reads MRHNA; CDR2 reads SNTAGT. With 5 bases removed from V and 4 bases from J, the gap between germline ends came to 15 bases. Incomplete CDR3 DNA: TGTGCCAGCAGTCAAGAGGGTGGTTTTTACAATGAG. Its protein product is CASSQEGGFYNE. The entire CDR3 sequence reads CASSQEGGFYNEQFF.

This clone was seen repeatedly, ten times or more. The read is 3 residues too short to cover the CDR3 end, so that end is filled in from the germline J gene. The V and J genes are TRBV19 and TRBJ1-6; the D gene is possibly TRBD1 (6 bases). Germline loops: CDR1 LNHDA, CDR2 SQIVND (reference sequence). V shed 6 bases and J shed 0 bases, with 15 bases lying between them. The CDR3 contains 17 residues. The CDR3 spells CASSPDSISSYNSPLHF. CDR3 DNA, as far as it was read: TGTGCCAGTAGCCCGGACAGCATAAGCTCCTATAATTCACCC. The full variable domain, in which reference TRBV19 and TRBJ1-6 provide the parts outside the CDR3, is DGGITQSPKYLFRKEGQNVTLSCEQNLNHDAMYWYRQDPGQGLRLIYYSQIVNDFQKGDIAEGYSVSREKKESFPLTVTSAQKNPTAFYLCASSPDSISSYNSPLHFGNGTRLTVT.

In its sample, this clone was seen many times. The CDR3 loop reads CSARWAANYGYTF. The sequenced CDR3 bases are TGCAGTGCTAGGTGGGCAGCTAACTATGGC. The J gene is TRBJ1-2, the V gene TRBV20-1, with D hard to call. The CDR3 is cut off 3 residues early in the read; its end comes from the germline J gene. Looked up from germline, CDR1 is DFQATT and CDR2 is SNEGSKA (reference sequence). V shed 3 bases and J shed 0 bases, with 8 bases lying between them. The CDR3 loop spans 13 amino acids.

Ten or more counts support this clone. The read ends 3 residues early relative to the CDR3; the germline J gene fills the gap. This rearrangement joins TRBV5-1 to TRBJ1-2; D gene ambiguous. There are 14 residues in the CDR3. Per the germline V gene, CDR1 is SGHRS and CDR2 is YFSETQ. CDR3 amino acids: CASSAQGSFKGYTF. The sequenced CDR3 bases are TGCGCCAGCAGCGCTCAAGGGTCCTTCAAGGGC.

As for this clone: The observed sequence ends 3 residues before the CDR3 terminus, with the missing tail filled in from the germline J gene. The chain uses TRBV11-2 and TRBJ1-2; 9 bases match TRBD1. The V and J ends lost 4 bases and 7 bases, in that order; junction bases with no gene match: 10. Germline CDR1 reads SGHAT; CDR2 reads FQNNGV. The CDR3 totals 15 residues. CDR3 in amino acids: CASSYRDRDRGGYTF. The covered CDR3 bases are TGTGCCAGCAGCTACCGGGACAGGGATCGAGGTGGC.

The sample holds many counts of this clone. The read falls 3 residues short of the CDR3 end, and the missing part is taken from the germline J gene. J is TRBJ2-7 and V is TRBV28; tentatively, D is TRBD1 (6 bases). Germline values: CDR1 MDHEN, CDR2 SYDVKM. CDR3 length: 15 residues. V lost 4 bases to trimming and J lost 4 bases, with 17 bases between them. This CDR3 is CASSSPSGEGYEQYF. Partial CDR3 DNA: TGTGCCAGCAGTTCCCCCTCAGGGGAAGGGTACGAG.

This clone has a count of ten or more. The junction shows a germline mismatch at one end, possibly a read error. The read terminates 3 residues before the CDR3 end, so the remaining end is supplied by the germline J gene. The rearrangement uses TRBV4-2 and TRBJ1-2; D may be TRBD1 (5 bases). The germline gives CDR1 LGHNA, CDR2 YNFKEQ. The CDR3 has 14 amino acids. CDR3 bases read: TGCGCCAGCAGCCAAGATTTGGGGCTCGCTGGC. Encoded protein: CASSQDLGLAG. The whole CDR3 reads CASSQDLGLAGYTF.

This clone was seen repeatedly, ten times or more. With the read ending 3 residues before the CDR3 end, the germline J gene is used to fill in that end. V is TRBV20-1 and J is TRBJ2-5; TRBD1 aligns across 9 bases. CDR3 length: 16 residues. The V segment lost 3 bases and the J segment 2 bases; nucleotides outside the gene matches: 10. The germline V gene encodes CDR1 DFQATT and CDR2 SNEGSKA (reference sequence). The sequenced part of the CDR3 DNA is TGCAGTGCTAGCAGACCCGGGACAGGGCCTCAAGAGACC. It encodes CSASRPGTGPQET. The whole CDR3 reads CSASRPGTGPQETQYF.

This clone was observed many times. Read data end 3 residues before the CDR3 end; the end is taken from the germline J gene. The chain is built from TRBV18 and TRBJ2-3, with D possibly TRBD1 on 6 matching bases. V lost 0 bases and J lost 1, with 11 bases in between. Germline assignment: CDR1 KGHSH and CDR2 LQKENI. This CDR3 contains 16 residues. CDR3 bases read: TGTGCCAGCTCACCACCGGCAGGGGTCGGCACAGATACG. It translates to CASSPPAGVGTDT. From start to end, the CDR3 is CASSPPAGVGTDTQYF. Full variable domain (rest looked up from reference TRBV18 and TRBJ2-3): NAGVMQNPRHLVRRRGQEARLRCSPMKGHSHVYWYRQLPEEGLKFMVYLQKENIIDESGMPKERFSAEFPKEGPSILRIQQVVRGDSAAYFCASSPPAGVGTDTQYFGPGTRLTVL.

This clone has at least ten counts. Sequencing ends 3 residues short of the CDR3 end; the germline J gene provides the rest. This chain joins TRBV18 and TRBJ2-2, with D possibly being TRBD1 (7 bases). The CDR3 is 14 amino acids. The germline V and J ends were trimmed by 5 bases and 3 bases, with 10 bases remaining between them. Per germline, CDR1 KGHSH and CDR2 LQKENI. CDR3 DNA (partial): TGTGCCAGCTCAGGAGGGACAGACACCGGGGAG. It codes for CASSGGTDTGE. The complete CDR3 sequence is CASSGGTDTGELFF.